The 2 T cell receptor beta chains reported below all come from one sample, sequenced in a study of Ad26.COV2.S vaccination and SARS-CoV-2 variants. TCRdb's copy holds only in-frame clones and misses some; the assay was immunoSEQ multiplex PCR. The table has some 300,000 clones, roughly 86% seen once. Treatment defined: some 20 received Ad26.COV2.S at low or high dose, single or two shots; 5 received placebo; per-sample allocation not given. Repertoires come from day 63 after the first vaccine or placebo injection. Here the sequenced sample was peripheral blood, taken in a trial of Ad26.COV2.S vaccine versus placebo. The receptors were sampled from a person between 18 and 60 years old who received the Ad26.COV2.S COVID-19 vaccine or a placebo.

CDR3 coding DNA: TGCGCCAGCAGCTTGGAACGGGTAGTAACAGATACGCAGTATTTT. It codes for CASSLERVVTDTQYF. V usage is TRBV5-1 and J usage is TRBJ2-3; D unclear. In germline, CDR1 is SGHRS, CDR2 YFSETQ. Trimming took off 0 bases at V and 3 bases at J, with 11 bases between the two ends. The CDR3 totals 15 residues.

The chain joins TRBV4-3 to TRBJ1-2; possibly TRBD1 for D (5 bases). The CDR3 runs 14 residues. Trimming removed 1 base from V and 6 bases from J, with 12 bases in between. Germline V gene lookup returns CDR1 LGHNA and CDR2 YSLEER. CDR3 DNA sequence: TGCGCCAGCAGCCAAGGGCAGGGAGGGGATGGCTACACCTTC. This encodes CASSQGQGGDGYTF.